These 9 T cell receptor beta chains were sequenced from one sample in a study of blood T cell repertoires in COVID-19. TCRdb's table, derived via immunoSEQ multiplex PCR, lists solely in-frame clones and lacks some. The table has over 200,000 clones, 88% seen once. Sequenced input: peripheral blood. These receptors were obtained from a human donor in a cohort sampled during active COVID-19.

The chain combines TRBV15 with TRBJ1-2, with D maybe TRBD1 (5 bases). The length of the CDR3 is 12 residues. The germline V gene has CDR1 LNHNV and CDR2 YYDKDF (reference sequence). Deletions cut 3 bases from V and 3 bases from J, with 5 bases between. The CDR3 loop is CATSRTDYGYTF. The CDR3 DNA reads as TGTGCCACCAGCAGGACAGACTATGGCTACACCTTC.

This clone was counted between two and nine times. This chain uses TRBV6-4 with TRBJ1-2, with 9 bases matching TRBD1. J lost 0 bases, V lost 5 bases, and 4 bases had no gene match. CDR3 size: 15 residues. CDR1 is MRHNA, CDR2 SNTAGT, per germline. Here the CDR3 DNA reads TGTGCCAGCAGTCTTGGGACAGGGTCTAACTATGGCTACACCTTC. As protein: CASSLGTGSNYGYTF.

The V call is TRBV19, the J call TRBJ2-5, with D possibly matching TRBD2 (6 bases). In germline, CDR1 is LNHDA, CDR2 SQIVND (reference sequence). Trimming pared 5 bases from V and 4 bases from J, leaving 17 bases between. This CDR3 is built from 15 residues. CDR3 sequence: CASSPPGLTGETQYF. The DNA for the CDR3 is TGTGCCAGTAGTCCCCCGGGACTCACGGGAGAGACCCAGTACTTC.

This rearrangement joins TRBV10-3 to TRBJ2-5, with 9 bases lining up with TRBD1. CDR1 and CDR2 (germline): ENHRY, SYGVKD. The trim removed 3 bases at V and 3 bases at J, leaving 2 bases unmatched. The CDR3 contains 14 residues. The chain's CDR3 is CAISEGQGKETQYF. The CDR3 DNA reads TGTGCCATCAGTGAAGGACAGGGGAAAGAGACCCAGTACTTC.

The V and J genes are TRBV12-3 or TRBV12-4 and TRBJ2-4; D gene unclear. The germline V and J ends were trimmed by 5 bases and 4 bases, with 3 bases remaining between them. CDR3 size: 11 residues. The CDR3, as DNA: TGTGCCAGCAGTCAAAAAAACATTCAGTACTTC. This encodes CASSQKNIQYF.

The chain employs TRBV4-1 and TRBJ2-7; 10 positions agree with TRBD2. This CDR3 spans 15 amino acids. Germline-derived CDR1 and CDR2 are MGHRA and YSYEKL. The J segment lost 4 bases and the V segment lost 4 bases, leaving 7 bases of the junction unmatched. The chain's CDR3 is CASSRPLAGVYEQYF. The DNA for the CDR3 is TGCGCCAGCAGCCGGCCGCTAGCGGGAGTTTACGAGCAGTACTTC.

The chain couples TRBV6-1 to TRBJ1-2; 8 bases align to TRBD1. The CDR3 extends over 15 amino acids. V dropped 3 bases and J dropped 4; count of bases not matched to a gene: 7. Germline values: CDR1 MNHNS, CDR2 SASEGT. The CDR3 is CASSEGTGLTYGYTF. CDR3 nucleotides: TGTGCCAGCAGTGAGGGGACAGGACTCACCTATGGCTACACCTTC.

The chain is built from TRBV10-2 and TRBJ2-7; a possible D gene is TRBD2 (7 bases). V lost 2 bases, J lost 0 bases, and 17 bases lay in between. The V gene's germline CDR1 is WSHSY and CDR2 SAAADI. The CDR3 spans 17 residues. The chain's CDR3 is CASSESGGGLPSYEQYF. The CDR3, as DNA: TGCGCCAGCAGTGAGAGTGGGGGGGGCCTCCCCTCCTACGAGCAGTACTTC.

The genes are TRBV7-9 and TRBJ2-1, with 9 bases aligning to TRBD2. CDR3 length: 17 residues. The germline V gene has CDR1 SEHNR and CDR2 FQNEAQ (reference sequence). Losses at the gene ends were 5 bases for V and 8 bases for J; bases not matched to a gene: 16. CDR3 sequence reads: CASSPIPPDSGSDEQFF. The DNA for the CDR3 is TGTGCCAGCAGCCCGATACCCCCGGATAGCGGGAGCGATGAGCAGTTCTTC.